Each of the 11 T cell receptor beta chains below was sequenced from the same sample in a study of chemoradiotherapy in HPV16-positive cancers. Clones were sequenced by immunoSEQ multiplex PCR, and TCRdb holds only the in-frame ones, with some missing. The sample contains approximately 12,000 clones, 80% to 95% of which appear only once. The sample here was blood, taken from a patient who underwent chemoradiotherapy. These receptors originate from a human donor with HPV-associated anogenital cancer.

V is TRBV6-5 and J is TRBJ1-5; D is possibly TRBD1 (6 bases). The germline V gene has CDR1 MNHEY and CDR2 SVGAGI. The CDR3 contains 14 residues. V lost 5 bases and J lost 3, with 11 bases in between. The CDR3 coding sequence is TGTGCCAGCAGTAGTGACAGGTACAATCAGCCCCAGCATTTT. Protein product: CASSSDRYNQPQHF.

The CDR3 DNA reads TGTGCCAGCTCACCACCGGGAGTTCGTCAGGGCGGGTACAATGAGCAGTTCTTC. This gives the protein CASSPPGVRQGGYNEQFF. The chain carries TRBV18 and TRBJ2-1, with D perhaps being TRBD1 or TRBD2 (5 bases each). CDR3 length: 18 residues. Germline CDR1 KGHSH, CDR2 LQKENI. V shed 0 bases and J shed 4 bases, with 19 bases lying between them. The full variable domain, completed using reference TRBV18 and TRBJ2-1, is NAGVMQNPRHLVRRRGQEARLRCSPMKGHSHVYWYRQLPEEGLKFMVYLQKENIIDESGMPKERFSAEFPKEGPSILRIQQVVRGDSAAYFCASSPPGVRQGGYNEQFFGPGTRLTVL.

This sequence joins TRBV7-9 and TRBJ2-4, with 10 nucleotides matching TRBD1. The junction had 9 bases not matched to a gene; V was cut back by 5 bases and J by 5 bases. The CDR3 runs 16 residues. Germline V gives CDR1 SEHNR, CDR2 FQNEAQ (reference sequence). The chain's CDR3 is CASSPRQGAKQNIQYF. The CDR3 nucleotides are TGTGCCAGCAGCCCCCGACAGGGGGCGAAGCAAAACATTCAGTACTTC. Full variable domain (outside the CDR3, taken from reference TRBV7-9 and TRBJ2-4): DTGVSQNPRHKITKRGQNVTFRCDPISEHNRLYWYRQTLGQGPEFLTYFQNEAQLEKSRLLSDRFSAERPKGSFSTLEIQRTEQGDSAMYLCASSPRQGAKQNIQYFGAGTRLSVL.

This chain links TRBV13 with TRBJ2-7, with 9 positions matching TRBD1. V lost 5 bases to trimming and J lost 2 bases; unmatched junction nucleotides: 7. The CDR3 is 15 residues long. Germline V gives CDR1 PRHDT, CDR2 FYEKMQ (reference sequence). The CDR3 DNA is TGTGCCAGCAGCGCCCCGGGACAGGGCACCTACGAGCAGTACTTC. Amino acids: CASSAPGQGTYEQYF.

The genes are TRBV7-3 and TRBJ2-3; 8 nucleotides line up with TRBD2. The germline V gene has CDR1 SGHTA and CDR2 FQGTGA. The CDR3 covers 15 residues. Unmatched junction bases numbered 8, after V lost 5 bases and J lost 4 bases. The CDR3 DNA sequence: TGTGCCAGCAGCCATACGGGGGGGCAGGCAGATACGCAGTATTTT. It encodes CASSHTGGQADTQYF.

The V gene is TRBV18, the J gene TRBJ2-6; possibly TRBD1 for D (5 bases). V was cut by 0 bases and J by 2 bases, with 8 bases left in between. The CDR3 is 16 residues long. Germline V lookup: CDR1 KGHSH, CDR2 LQKENI. CDR3 in amino acids: CASSPPQGAGANVLTF. The CDR3 coding sequence is TGTGCCAGCTCACCACCTCAGGGTGCTGGGGCCAACGTCCTGACTTTC.

The CDR3 sequence is CASSLDGGKTEAFF. CDR3 DNA sequence: TGCGCCAGCAGCTTGGATGGGGGGAAAACTGAAGCTTTCTTT. This chain uses TRBV5-1 with TRBJ1-1, with a possible D match to TRBD1 (5 bases). This CDR3 has 14 residues. V shed 0 bases and J shed 5 bases, with 11 bases lying between them. CDR1 and CDR2 (germline): SGHRS, YFSETQ.

The chain has TRBV29-1 and TRBJ2-1; perhaps TRBD1 as D (5 bases). V shed 8 bases and J shed 8 bases, with 19 bases lying between them. In germline, CDR1 is SQVTM, CDR2 ANQGSEA. The CDR3 is made up of 13 amino acids. Here the CDR3 reads CSTLGAGMYEQFF. The CDR3 DNA sequence: TGCAGCACGTTAGGGGCAGGGATGTATGAGCAGTTCTTC.

The chain recombines TRBV18 with TRBJ1-1; D might be TRBD1 (5 bases). V was pared by 1 base and J by 4 bases, with 10 bases between. The CDR3 contains 14 residues. Germline assignment: CDR1 KGHSH and CDR2 LQKENI. CDR3 protein: CASSPQGVVTEAFF. In DNA form, the CDR3 reads TGTGCCAGCTCACCACAAGGGGTAGTCACTGAAGCTTTCTTT.

The gene calls are TRBV27 and TRBJ2-5; 9 bases line up with TRBD2. V trimming: 2 bases; J trimming: 5 bases; junction bases outside the gene matches: 0. CDR1 is MNHEY and CDR2 is SMNVEV in the germline V gene (reference sequence). CDR3 length: 13 amino acids. The CDR3 spells CASSLTSGETQYF. Here the CDR3 DNA reads TGTGCCAGCAGTTTAACTAGCGGGGAGACCCAGTACTTC.

This clone was observed once. The gene calls are TRBV10-3 and TRBJ1-5, with a possible D match to TRBD1 (5 bases). V was cut by 5 bases and J by 0 bases, with 8 bases left in between. From germline, CDR1 is ENHRY and CDR2 SYGVKD. CDR3 length: 14 amino acids. CDR3 residues: CAISQGYSNQPQHF. The CDR3 DNA follows: TGTGCCATCAGTCAGGGTTATAGCAATCAGCCCCAGCATTTT.